Each of the 14 T cell receptor beta chains below was sequenced from the same sample in a study of blood T cell repertoires in COVID-19. The table came from immunoSEQ multiplex PCR; TCRdb's copy has only in-frame clones and leaves some out. This table has over 200,000 clones, roughly 87% appearing once. Sample: peripheral blood. The receptors originated from a man aged 40-49 years with active or convalescent COVID-19.

The chain combines TRBV19 with TRBJ2-2; D possibly corresponds to TRBD2 (5 bases). The CDR3 has 15 residues. Germline CDR1 LNHDA, CDR2 SQIVND (reference sequence). With 5 bases removed from V and 0 bases from J, the gap between germline ends came to 10 bases. CDR3 sequence reads: CASSVGLANTGELFF. The CDR3 DNA sequence: TGTGCCAGTAGTGTCGGACTGGCGAACACCGGGGAGCTGTTTTTT.

The genes are TRBV29-1 and TRBJ1-2; maybe TRBD1 (5 bases). Trimming pared 6 bases from V and 6 bases from J, leaving 17 bases between. The CDR3 is 13 amino acids. Per the germline V gene, CDR1 is SQVTM and CDR2 is ANQGSEA. The CDR3 protein is CSVDSVWGDGYTF. The CDR3, as DNA: TGCAGCGTCGATTCGGTTTGGGGGGATGGCTACACCTTC.

The V call is TRBV2, the J call TRBJ1-6; D not certain. CDR3 length: 13 amino acids. CDR1 and CDR2 from the germline V gene are SNHLY and FYNNEI. The CDR3: CVSQDWLGSPLHF. CDR3 nucleotides: TGTGTTTCGCAGGACTGGTTGGGGTCACCCCTCCACTTT.

This clone was counted a single time. The chain couples TRBV4-2 to TRBJ1-2; 7 positions match TRBD1. The germline V gene has CDR1 LGHNA and CDR2 YNFKEQ. V lost 6 bases to trimming and J lost 2 bases; unmatched junction nucleotides: 9. The CDR3 runs to 15 residues. The CDR3 spells CASRGEGQLNYGYTF. The CDR3 DNA sequence: TGTGCCAGCAGAGGCGAGGGACAGTTAAACTATGGCTACACCTTC.

This clone occurred once. CDR3 amino acids: CASSDLPGTASGNTIYF. The CDR3 DNA is TGTGCCAGCAGTGACCTTCCCGGGACAGCCTCTGGAAACACCATATATTTT. The rearrangement links TRBV28 to TRBJ1-3, with 7 bases lining up with TRBD1. Germline trimming cut 5 bases from V and 0 bases from J; bases unmatched to any gene: 10. Germline V CDR1 and CDR2: MDHEN, SYDVKM. The CDR3 runs 17 residues.

This clone was detected once. The chain joins TRBV28 to TRBJ1-4; unclear D gene. The V gene's germline CDR1 is MDHEN and CDR2 SYDVKM. Trimming left V 8 bases short and J 3 bases short, with 10 bases between. This CDR3 is 13 amino acids long. The CDR3 here is CASSLRSNEKLFF. CDR3 nucleotides: TGTGCCAGCTCGCTGAGGTCTAATGAAAAACTGTTTTTT.

The table lists this clone with a count of one. CDR3 residues: CASSLAGGGDQPQHF. The CDR3 coding sequence is TGTGCCAGTAGCCTAGCAGGGGGCGGTGATCAGCCCCAGCATTTT. The chain has TRBV19 and TRBJ1-5; TRBD1 matches at 8 bases. The CDR3 spans 15 residues. J gave up 5 bases and V 6 bases, and 9 bases lay outside the gene matches. The germline CDR1 and CDR2 sequences are LNHDA and SQIVND (reference sequence).

The chain couples TRBV19 to TRBJ2-7, with D possibly being TRBD1 (6 bases). V was pared by 6 bases and J by 2 bases, with 11 bases between. CDR3 length: 13 residues. The germline V gene encodes CDR1 LNHDA and CDR2 SQIVND (reference sequence). The CDR3 nucleotides read TGTGCCAGTAGCGCGACAGGCGCCTACGAGCAGTACTTC. It is translated as CASSATGAYEQYF.

This chain uses TRBV7-9 with TRBJ1-4; perhaps TRBD1 as D (5 bases). V lost 0 bases and J lost 10, with 15 bases in between. CDR3 length equals 15 residues. In germline, CDR1 is SEHNR, CDR2 FQNEAQ (reference sequence). The CDR3 spells CASSLAGTGEGKLFF. In nucleotides, the CDR3 is TGTGCCAGCAGCTTAGCGGGGACGGGAGAGGGAAAACTGTTTTTT.

The chain uses TRBV6-4 and TRBJ1-2; 8 nucleotides align to TRBD1. This CDR3 is 13 amino acids long. After removal of 6 bases from V and 8 bases from J, the junction contained 8 bases not matched to a gene. CDR1 is MRHNA and CDR2 is SNTAGT in the germline V gene. The CDR3 nucleotides are TGTGCCAGCAGCGCAGGGGGCGCGATAGGCTACACCTTC. Its protein is CASSAGGAIGYTF.

This clone was found a few times. The chain has TRBV5-1 and TRBJ1-1, with D tentatively TRBD1 (5 bases). Germline V gene data show CDR1 as SGHRS and CDR2 as YFSETQ. The ends were cut back, 0 bases at V and 3 bases at J, with 24 bases in the middle. CDR3 size: 19 residues. DNA of the CDR3: TGCGCCAGCAGCTTGGAGGGGAGGAGAGCTTTGTCGAATTACACTGAAGCTTTCTTT. Translated: CASSLEGRRALSNYTEAFF.

This clone has just one count. The chain employs TRBV3-1 (or the pseudogene TRBV3-2) and TRBJ2-5, with a tentative D call TRBD1 (7 bases). The V gene lost 4 bases and the J gene lost 4 bases, with 19 bases spanning the gap. Germline CDR1 LGHDT, CDR2 YNNKEL (reference sequence). The CDR3 is made up of 16 amino acids. The CDR3 region is CASSPGGGGYRETQYF. DNA for the CDR3: TGTGCCAGCAGCCCCGGTGGAGGGGGCTATAGAGAGACCCAGTACTTC.

This rearrangement joins TRBV9 to TRBJ2-1; the D gene is possibly TRBD2 (5 bases). V was trimmed by 0 bases and J by 0 bases, leaving 10 bases between them. Looked up from germline, CDR1 is SGDLS and CDR2 is YYNGEE. There are 16 residues in the CDR3. CDR3 DNA: TGTGCCAGCAGCGTAGAACCGGGGTCCTCCTACAATGAGCAGTTCTTC. This gives the protein CASSVEPGSSYNEQFF.

V and J are TRBV6-5 and TRBJ2-7, with 10 bases matching TRBD1. This CDR3 is built from 14 residues. Germline CDR1 and CDR2: MNHEY and SVGAGI. J gave up 4 bases and V 4 bases, and 4 bases lay outside the gene matches. CDR3 residues: CASSLDRGLYEQYF. The CDR3 region has the DNA TGTGCCAGCAGTTTAGACAGGGGGCTGTACGAGCAGTACTTC.